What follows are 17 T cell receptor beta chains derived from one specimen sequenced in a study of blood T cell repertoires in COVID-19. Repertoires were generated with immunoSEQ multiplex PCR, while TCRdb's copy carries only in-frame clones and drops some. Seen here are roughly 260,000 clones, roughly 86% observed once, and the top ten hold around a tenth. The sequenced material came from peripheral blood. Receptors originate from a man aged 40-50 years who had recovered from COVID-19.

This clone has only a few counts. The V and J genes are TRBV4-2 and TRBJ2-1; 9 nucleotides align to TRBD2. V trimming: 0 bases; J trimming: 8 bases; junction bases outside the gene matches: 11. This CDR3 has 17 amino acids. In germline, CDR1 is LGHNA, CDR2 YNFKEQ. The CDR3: CASSQELPSGNGYEQFF. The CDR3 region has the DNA TGTGCCAGCAGCCAAGAACTTCCTAGCGGGAACGGCTATGAGCAGTTCTTC.

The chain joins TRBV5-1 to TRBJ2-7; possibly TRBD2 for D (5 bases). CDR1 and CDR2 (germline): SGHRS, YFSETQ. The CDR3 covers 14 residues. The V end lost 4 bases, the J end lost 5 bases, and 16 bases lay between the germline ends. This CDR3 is CASSPTLALDEQYF. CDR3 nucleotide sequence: TGCGCCAGCAGCCCGACTCTAGCTCTCGACGAGCAGTACTTC.

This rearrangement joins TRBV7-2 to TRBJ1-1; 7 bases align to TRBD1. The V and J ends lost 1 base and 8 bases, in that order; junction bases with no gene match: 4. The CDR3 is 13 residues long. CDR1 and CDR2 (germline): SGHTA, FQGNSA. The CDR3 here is CASSLEAGGEAFF. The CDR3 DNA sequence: TGTGCCAGCAGCTTAGAGGCAGGGGGGGAAGCTTTCTTT.

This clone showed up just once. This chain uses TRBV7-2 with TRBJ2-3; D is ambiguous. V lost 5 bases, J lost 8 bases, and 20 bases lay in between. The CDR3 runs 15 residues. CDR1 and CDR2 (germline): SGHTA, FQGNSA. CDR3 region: CASSRFSSPQATQYF. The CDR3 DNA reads TGTGCCAGCAGCCGTTTTTCTTCCCCGCAGGCTACGCAGTATTTT.

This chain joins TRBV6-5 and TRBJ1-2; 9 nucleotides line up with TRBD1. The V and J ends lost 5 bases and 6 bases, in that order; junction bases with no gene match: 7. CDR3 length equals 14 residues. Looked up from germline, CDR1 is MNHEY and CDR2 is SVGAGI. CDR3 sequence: CASSNRGREDGYTF. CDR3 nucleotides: TGTGCCAGCAGTAACAGGGGGCGCGAGGATGGCTACACCTTC.

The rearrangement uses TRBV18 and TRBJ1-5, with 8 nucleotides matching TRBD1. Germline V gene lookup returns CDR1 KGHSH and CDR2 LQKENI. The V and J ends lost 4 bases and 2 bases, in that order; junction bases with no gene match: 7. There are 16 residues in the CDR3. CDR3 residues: CASSRSTGERNQPQHF. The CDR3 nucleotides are TGTGCCAGCTCACGCTCGACAGGGGAACGCAATCAGCCCCAGCATTTT.

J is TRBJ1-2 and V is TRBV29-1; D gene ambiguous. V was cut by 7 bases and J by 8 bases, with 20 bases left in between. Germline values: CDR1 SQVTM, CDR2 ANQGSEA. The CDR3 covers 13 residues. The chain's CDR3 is CSALASGFGGYTF. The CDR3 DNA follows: TGCAGCGCTTTGGCCAGCGGCTTTGGGGGCTACACCTTC.

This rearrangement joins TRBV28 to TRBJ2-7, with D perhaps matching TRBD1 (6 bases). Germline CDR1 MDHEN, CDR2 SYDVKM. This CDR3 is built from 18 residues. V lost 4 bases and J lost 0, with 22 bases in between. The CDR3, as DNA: TGTGCCAGCAGTTCAGGGGCATTAATGTCTAGCAGCTCCTACGAGCAGTACTTC. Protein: CASSSGALMSSSSYEQYF.

The CDR3 DNA sequence: TGCGCCAGCAGCTTGGCAGGGAATCTTAACTATGGCTACACCTTC. Translating gives CASSLAGNLNYGYTF. This chain links TRBV5-1 with TRBJ1-2; possible D gene TRBD1, 5 bases. This CDR3 region has 15 residues. Trimming shortened V by 0 bases and J by 1 base, and 10 bases separated the two germline ends. Germline V gene data show CDR1 as SGHRS and CDR2 as YFSETQ.

The chain's CDR3 is CASSPWTGGIDYGYTF. The CDR3 DNA is TGCGCCAGCAGCCCCTGGACAGGGGGCATCGACTATGGCTACACCTTC. The chain recombines TRBV5-1 with TRBJ1-2; 11 nucleotides line up with TRBD1. Germline CDR1 reads SGHRS; CDR2 reads YFSETQ. The CDR3 covers 16 residues. J gave up 3 bases and V 4 bases, and 8 bases lay outside the gene matches.

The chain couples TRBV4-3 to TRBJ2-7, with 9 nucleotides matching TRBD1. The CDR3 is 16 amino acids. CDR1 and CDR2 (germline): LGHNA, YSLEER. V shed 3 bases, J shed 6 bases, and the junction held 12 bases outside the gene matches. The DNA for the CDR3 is TGCGCCAGCAGCCAGGCTACACGGGACAGGGTGGGCGAGCAGTACTTC. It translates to CASSQATRDRVGEQYF.

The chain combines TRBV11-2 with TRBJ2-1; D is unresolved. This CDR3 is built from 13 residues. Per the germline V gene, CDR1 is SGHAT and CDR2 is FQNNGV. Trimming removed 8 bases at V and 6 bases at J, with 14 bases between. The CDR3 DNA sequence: TGTGCCAGCCGTTCCCCCCAGGCCAATGAGCAGTTCTTC. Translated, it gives CASRSPQANEQFF.

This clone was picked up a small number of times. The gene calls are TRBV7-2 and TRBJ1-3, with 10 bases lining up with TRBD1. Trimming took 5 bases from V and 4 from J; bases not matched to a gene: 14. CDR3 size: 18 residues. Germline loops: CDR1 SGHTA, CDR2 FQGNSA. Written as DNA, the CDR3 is TGTGCCAGCAGCCTAAACAACTTGGGACAGGGGTCCGGAAACACCATATATTTT. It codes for CASSLNNLGQGSGNTIYF. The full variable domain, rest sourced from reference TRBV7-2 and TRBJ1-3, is GAGVSQSPSNKVTEKGKDVELRCDPISGHTALYWYRQSLGQGLEFLIYFQGNSAPDKSGLPSDRFSAERTGGSVSTLTIQRTQQEDSAVYLCASSLNNLGQGSGNTIYFGEGSWLTVV.

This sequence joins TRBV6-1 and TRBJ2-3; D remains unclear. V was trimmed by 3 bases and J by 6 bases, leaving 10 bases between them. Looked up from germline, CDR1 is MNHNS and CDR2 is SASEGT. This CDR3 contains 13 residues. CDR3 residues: CASSDLVPDTQYF. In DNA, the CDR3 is TGTGCCAGCAGTGATCTTGTCCCCGATACGCAGTATTTT.

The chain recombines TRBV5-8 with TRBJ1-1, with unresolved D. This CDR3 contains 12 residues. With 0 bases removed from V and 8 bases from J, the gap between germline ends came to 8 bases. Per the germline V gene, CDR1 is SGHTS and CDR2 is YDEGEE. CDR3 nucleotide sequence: TGTGCCAGCAGCTTGGTCTACCGAGAAGCTTTCTTT. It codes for CASSLVYREAFF.

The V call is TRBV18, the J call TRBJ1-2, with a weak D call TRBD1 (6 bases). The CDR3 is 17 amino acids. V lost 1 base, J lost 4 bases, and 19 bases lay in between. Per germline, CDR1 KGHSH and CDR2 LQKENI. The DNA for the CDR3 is TGTGCCAGCTCACCACGTTCCTCAACAGGGATATTCTATGGCTACACCTTC. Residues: CASSPRSSTGIFYGYTF.

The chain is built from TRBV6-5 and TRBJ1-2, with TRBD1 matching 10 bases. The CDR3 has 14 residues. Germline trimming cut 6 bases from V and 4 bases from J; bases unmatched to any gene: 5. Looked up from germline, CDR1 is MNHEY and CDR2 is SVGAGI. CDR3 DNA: TGTGCCAGCAGGACAGGGGGCGCTGGCTATGGCTACACCTTC. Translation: CASRTGGAGYGYTF.